These T cell receptor beta chains were read from a single sample in a study of human T cells and chemical hapten exposure. Via MiXCR, TCRdb re-called the RACE reads, giving one row per CDR3 protein. The top ten hold about 2.8% of the sample, which has around 180,000 distinct CDR3 sequences, approximately 31% seen once. The specimen was whole blood, collected in connection with sensitization to the hapten diphenylcyclopropenone (DPC). The receptors stem from a woman aged 25 to 45 with alopecia areata. Some clones in this sample may be carry-over from other donors' samples. CDR3s include the opening cysteine and the closing phenylalanine or tryptophan. The D gene is left open where the match is weak. The size field is filled for only some rows; it gives once, few, many or a size class.

J | D | size | V | CDR3 | DNA
TRBJ1-4 | TRBD1 | NA | TRBV12-3/TRBV12-4 | CASNPTGATNEKLFF | TGTGCCAGCAACCCCACAGGGGCAACTAATGAAAAACTGTTTTTT
TRBJ2-4 | NA | NA | TRBV15 | CATSRDLVAKNIQYF | TGTGCCACCAGCAGAGATCTCGTAGCCAAAAACATTCAGTACTTC
TRBJ2-1 | NA | NA | TRBV2 | CASSEGRSRWTDEQFF | TGTGCCAGCAGTGAGGGGCGATCGAGGTGGACGGATGAGCAGTTCTTC
TRBJ1-3 | NA | NA | TRBV30 | CAWSVQNSGNTIYF | TGTGCCTGGAGTGTCCAGAACTCTGGAAACACCATATATTTT
TRBJ1-5 | NA | NA | TRBV11-3 | CASSVDLSKGNQPQHF | TGTGCCAGCAGTGTAGACTTATCGAAGGGCAATCAGCCCCAGCATTTT
TRBJ2-6 | NA | NA | TRBV6-1 | CASSPGATGANVLTF | TGTGCCAGCAGCCCAGGGGCGACTGGGGCCAACGTCCTGACTTTC
TRBJ1-3 | TRBD1 | NA | TRBV6-1 | CASSGGTGAGNTIYF | TGTGCCAGCAGTGGGGGGACAGGGGCCGGAAACACCATATATTTT
TRBJ2-1 | TRBD2 | NA | TRBV7-9 | CASRAGGNSYNEQFF | TGTGCCAGCAGGGCGGGGGGGAATTCCTACAATGAGCAGTTCTTC
TRBJ1-6 | NA | few | TRBV7-2 | CASSPQGVNSPLHF | TGTGCCAGCAGCCCGCAGGGTGTCAATTCACCCCTCCACTTT
TRBJ1-6 | NA | few | TRBV20-1 | CSARNRVVNSPLHF | TGCAGTGCTAGAAACAGGGTAGTTAATTCACCCCTCCACTTT
TRBJ2-5 | TRBD2 | NA | TRBV10-3 | CAISEPTSGETQYF | TGTGCCATCAGTGAACCAACTAGCGGGGAGACCCAGTACTTC
TRBJ2-7 | NA | many | TRBV28 | CASSLRVGEQYF | TGTGCCAGCAGTTTGCGGGTAGGCGAGCAGTACTTC
TRBJ2-7 | TRBD1 | NA | TRBV20-1 | CSAPRTGHEQYF | TGCAGTGCTCCCCGGACAGGGCACGAGCAGTACTTC
TRBJ2-2 | TRBD1 | NA | TRBV2 | CASKGAIETGELFF | TGTGCCAGCAAGGGGGCGATCGAGACCGGGGAGCTGTTTTTT
TRBJ2-1 | NA | once | TRBV7-2 | CASSGRVQGGEQFF | TGTGCCAGCAGCGGCCGAGTGCAGGGCGGAGAGCAGTTCTTC
TRBJ2-1 | TRBD1 | NA | TRBV15 | CATSISGTGNEQFF | TGTGCCACCAGCATTTCCGGGACAGGGAATGAGCAGTTCTTC
TRBJ2-3 | TRBD2 | few | TRBV29-1 | CSVPPGSGAPDTQYF | TGCAGCGTGCCCCCGGGTAGCGGGGCGCCAGATACGCAGTATTTT
TRBJ1-1 | TRBD1 | NA | TRBV12-3/TRBV12-4 | CASRGQGDTEAFF | TGTGCCAGCAGGGGACAGGGCGACACTGAAGCTTTCTTT
TRBJ2-7 | NA | NA | TRBV28 | CASSWIGATYEQYF | TGTGCCAGCAGCTGGATTGGTGCAACCTACGAGCAGTACTTC
TRBJ2-1 | NA | few | TRBV11-1 | CASSLADRFYQQFF | TGTGCCAGCAGCTTAGCAGACCGTTTTTATCAGCAGTTCTTC
TRBJ2-1 | TRBD2 | few | TRBV30 | CAWRNQAGAYNEQFF | TGTGCCTGGAGAAACCAAGCGGGAGCCTACAATGAGCAGTTCTTC
TRBJ2-7 | NA | few | TRBV29-1 | CSVTGPGVEQYF | TGCAGCGTCACAGGTCCGGGGGTCGAGCAGTACTTC
TRBJ2-3 | NA | few | TRBV10-3 | CAISTSTDTQYF | TGTGCCATCAGTACTAGCACAGATACGCAGTATTTT
TRBJ2-5 | NA | NA | TRBV28 | CASSNGISYQETQYF | TGTGCCAGCAGTAACGGGATCAGCTACCAAGAGACCCAGTACTTC
TRBJ1-1 | TRBD1 | few | TRBV10-2 | CASRSGQGDTEAFF | TGCGCCAGCAGGTCGGGACAGGGCGACACTGAAGCTTTCTTT
TRBJ1-5 | NA | NA | TRBV20-1 | CSASSGGNQPQHF | TGCAGTGCTAGTTCAGGGGGCAATCAGCCCCAGCATTTT
TRBJ2-7 | NA | NA | TRBV29-1 | CSVELSGSYEQYF | TGCAGCGTTGAGTTATCGGGGTCCTACGAGCAGTACTTC
TRBJ1-2 | NA | NA | TRBV7-2 | CASSLGLSSTGYTF | TGTGCCAGCAGCTTAGGCTTATCGTCAACTGGCTACACCTTC
TRBJ1-5 | NA | NA | TRBV29-1 | CSVEEQEGQPQHF | TGCAGCGTTGAAGAACAGGAGGGCCAGCCCCAGCATTTT
TRBJ2-5 | NA | many | TRBV7-9 | CASSSLLTGAKETQYF | TGTGCCAGCAGCTCCCTCTTGACAGGAGCGAAGGAGACCCAGTACTTC
TRBJ1-4 | TRBD1 | few | TRBV10-3 | CAISGDSGEKLFF | TGTGCCATCAGTGGGGACAGTGGGGAAAAACTGTTTTTT
TRBJ1-2 | NA | NA | TRBV29-1 | CSVDFGMAYGYTF | TGCAGCGTTGATTTCGGGATGGCCTATGGCTACACCTTC
TRBJ1-4 | NA | few | TRBV9 | CASSVVGGHNEKLFF | TGTGCCAGCAGCGTAGTTGGGGGCCATAATGAAAAACTGTTTTTT
TRBJ1-3 | NA | NA | TRBV6-1 | CASSEASWLSGNTIYF | TGTGCCAGCAGTGAAGCGTCCTGGCTCTCTGGAAACACCATATATTTT
TRBJ2-3 | NA | NA | TRBV10-3 | CAIRLNGDTQYF | TGTGCCATCAGACTAAATGGAGATACGCAGTATTTT
TRBJ2-1 | NA | NA | TRBV27 | CASSLLGGEDYNEQFF | TGTGCCAGCAGTTTATTAGGGGGAGAGGATTACAATGAGCAGTTCTTC
TRBJ2-5 | NA | NA | TRBV30 | CAWRPDGVAETQYF | TGTGCCTGGAGGCCCGACGGGGTAGCGGAGACCCAGTACTTC
TRBJ1-1 | NA | few | TRBV11-1 | CASSLQAMNTEAFF | TGTGCCAGCAGCTTGCAAGCCATGAACACTGAAGCTTTCTTT
TRBJ1-5 | NA | NA | TRBV28 | CASSFRTDNQPQHF | TGTGCCAGCAGTTTCAGGACAGACAATCAGCCCCAGCATTTT
TRBJ2-7 | TRBD2 | few | TRBV6-2/TRBV6-3 | CASGTSIYEQYF | TGTGCCAGCGGGACTAGCATTTACGAGCAGTACTTC
TRBJ1-1 | NA | few | TRBV18 | CASSPLQGNTEAFF | TGTGCCAGCTCACCGCTACAGGGGAACACTGAAGCTTTCTTT
TRBJ2-3 | TRBD2 | NA | TRBV4-1 | CASSQEASGGSTDTQYF | TGCGCCAGCAGCCAAGAGGCTAGCGGGGGGAGCACAGATACGCAGTATTTT